Included here is one TCR beta chain sequence, with context. This specimen comes from a study of shared clonotypes between healthy human individuals. CD45RO-negative CD8 cells positively selected for CCR7 made up the naive population, which excluded terminally differentiated effector memory CD45RA+ cells. This CDR3 spans 14 amino acids. V was cut by 2 bases and J by 7 bases, with 12 bases left in between. Germline CDR1 reads MNHEY; CDR2 reads SVGAGI. Sequenced by immunoSEQ multiplex PCR; TCRdb stores in-frame clones only, minus some. The profile shows over 2,000,000 clones, roughly 93% of them singletons.

The clonotype was recovered from a man in his late teens or twenties in good health. Some clones in this sample may be carry-over from other donors' samples. Sequenced input: naive CD8+ T cells from PBMCs. This chain joins TRBV6-5 and TRBJ2-1, with D perhaps given as TRBD1 or TRBD2 (5 bases each). For the CDR3, the DNA is TGTGCCAGCAGTTACGGGGACGGATTGAATGAGCAGTTCTTC. This gives the protein CASSYGDGLNEQFF.